In this sample, the clone carrying this TCR beta chain turned up a few times. This entry belongs to a study of human T cells and chemical hapten exposure. Individual cDNA molecules in this library carried unique molecular identifiers. TCRdb called the RACE reads again in MiXCR, with one record for every CDR3 protein. Among a few hundred thousand distinct CDR3 sequences listed, 5% to 6.5% were seen once. Germline CDR1 reads MNHEY; CDR2 reads SVGAGI. V shed 4 bases and J 2 bases; nucleotides not matched to a gene: 19. The CDR3 sequence is 19 residues long. As for time point: pre-sensitization, week 0. Treatment defined: therapeutic diphenylcyclopropenone sensitization with weekly scalp DPC. Venepuncture was done earlier than the placement of each patch test.

This chain uses TRBV6-5 with TRBJ1-2, with 7 positions matching TRBD1. The sequenced sample was whole blood, obtained in connection with sensitization to the hapten diphenylcyclopropenone (DPC). The sequence was obtained from a woman younger than 30 with alopecia areata. Some clones in this sample may be carry-over from other donors' samples. CDR3 sequence: CASSSRAPGQSFLNYGYTF. The CDR3 coding sequence is TGTGCCAGCAGTTCCCGAGCCCCGGGACAGAGTTTTCTGAACTATGGCTACACCTTC.